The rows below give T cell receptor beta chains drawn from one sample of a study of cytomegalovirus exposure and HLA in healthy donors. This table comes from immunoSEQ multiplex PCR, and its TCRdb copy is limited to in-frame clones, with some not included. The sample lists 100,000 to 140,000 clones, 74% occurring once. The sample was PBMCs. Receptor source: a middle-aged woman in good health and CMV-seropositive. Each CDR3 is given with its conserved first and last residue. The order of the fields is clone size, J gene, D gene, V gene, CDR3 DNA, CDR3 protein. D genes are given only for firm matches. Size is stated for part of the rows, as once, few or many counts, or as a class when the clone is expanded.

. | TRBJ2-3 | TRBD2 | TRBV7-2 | TGTGCCAGCAGCCAACTAGCGGGGGGGCGAGATACGCAGTATTTT | CASSQLAGGRDTQYF
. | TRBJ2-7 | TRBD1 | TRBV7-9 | TGTGCCAGCGGAACAGGGGGCATTCGGTACGAGCAGTACTTC | CASGTGGIRYEQYF
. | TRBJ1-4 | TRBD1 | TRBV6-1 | TGTGCCAGCAGTGAAGGGACAGGGGGCCCCGGAAAACTGTTTTTT | CASSEGTGGPGKLFF
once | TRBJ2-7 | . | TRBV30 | TGTGCCTGGAGTTTCGGGACATCAGGCTACGAGCAGTACTTC | CAWSFGTSGYEQYF
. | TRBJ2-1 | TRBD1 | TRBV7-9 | TGTGCCAGCAGCGGATTCACGGGACAGGGTTCCTACAATGAGCAGTTCTTC | CASSGFTGQGSYNEQFF
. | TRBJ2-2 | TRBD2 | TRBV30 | TGTGCCTGGCGGAAGGGAGGGGCAGGCGACGGGGAGCTGTTTTTT | CAWRKGGAGDGELFF
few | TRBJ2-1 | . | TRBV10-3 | TGTGCCATCAGTGGAGACTCGAACCTAGACAATGAGCAGTTCTTC | CAISGDSNLDNEQFF
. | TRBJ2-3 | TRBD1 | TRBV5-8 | TGTGCCAGCAGCCGAGATACAGGGGGGACAACAGATACGCAGTATTTT | CASSRDTGGTTDTQYF
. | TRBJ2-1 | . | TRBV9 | TGTGCCAGCAGCCCCCACTTTCAGGGTGAGCAGTTCTTC | CASSPHFQGEQFF
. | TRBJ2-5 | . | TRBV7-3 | TGTGCCAGCAGGCGAGGGGAGACCCAGTACTTC | CASRRGETQYF
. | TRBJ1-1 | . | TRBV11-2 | TGTGCCAGCAGCTTAGTACTAGTTAGAAACACTGAAGCTTTCTTT | CASSLVLVRNTEAFF
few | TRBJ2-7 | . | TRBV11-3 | TGTGCCTTCGCTGGGGAGAGGGAGCAGTACTTC | CAFAGEREQYF
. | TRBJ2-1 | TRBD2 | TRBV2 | TGTGCCAGCAGCGCACGTTCGGTGCGGGAGGGAAATGAGCAGTTCTTC | CASSARSVREGNEQFF
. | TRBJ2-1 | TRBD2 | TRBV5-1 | TGCGCCAGCAGCTTGGTCGGCGGGGGGGCAGAAAATGAGCAGTTCTTC | CASSLVGGGAENEQFF
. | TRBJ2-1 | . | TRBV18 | TGTGCCAGCTCGCCGACGCGGAATGAGCAGTTCTTC | CASSPTRNEQFF
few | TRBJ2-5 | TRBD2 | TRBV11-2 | TGTGCCAGCAGCCGGGAATGGGGGGAGGGGACCCAGTACTTC | CASSREWGEGTQYF
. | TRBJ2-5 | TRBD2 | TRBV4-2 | TGTGCCAGCAGCCCACTAGCGGGGGCGACAATACAAGAGACCCAGTACTTC | CASSPLAGATIQETQYF
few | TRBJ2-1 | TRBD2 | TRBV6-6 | TGTGCCAGCAGTTATGTAGCGGGGGATCACAATGAGCAGTTCTTC | CASSYVAGDHNEQFF
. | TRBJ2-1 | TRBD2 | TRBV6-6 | TGTGCCAGCAGAACAGCGGGGGGGCCCTATATTGAGCAGTTCTTC | CASRTAGGPYIEQFF
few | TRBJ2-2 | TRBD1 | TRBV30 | TGTGCCTGGACTGACAGGGGGGGGGAGCTGTTTTTT | CAWTDRGGELFF
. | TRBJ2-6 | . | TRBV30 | TGTGCCTGGAGTGTACATCGGGACAAAAGCTCTGGGGCCAACGTCCTGACTTTC | CAWSVHRDKSSGANVLTF
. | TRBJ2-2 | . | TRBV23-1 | TGCGCCAGCAGGTTAGGATCAGGGTCCACCGGGGAGCTGTTTTTT | CASRLGSGSTGELFF
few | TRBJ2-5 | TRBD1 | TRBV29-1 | TGCAGCGGGGCTCCGGGACAGGGTTCTGCCCAGTACTTC | CSGAPGQGSAQYF
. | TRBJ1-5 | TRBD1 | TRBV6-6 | TGTGCCAGCAGTTACTTGACAGGGGGTCCCCAGCATTTT | CASSYLTGGPQHF
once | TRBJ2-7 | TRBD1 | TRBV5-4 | TGTGCCAGCACTACCGGGACAGGCATGACCTACGAGCAGTACTTC | CASTTGTGMTYEQYF